This record looks at one T cell receptor beta chain sequence and its context. The data originate from a study of cytomegalovirus exposure and HLA in healthy donors. Amplification used 60 Vbeta primers and 13 Jbeta primers. Assay used: immunoSEQ multiplex PCR; TCRdb lists only in-frame clones, some missing. Here the sample spans 180,000 or so clones, 79% being singletons. The ends lost 3 bases at V and 1 base at J; junction bases unmatched: 16. Germline V gene data show CDR1 as KGHSH and CDR2 as LQKENI. CDR3 size: 20 residues. Sequencing was done on a sample of PBMCs. The chain joins TRBV18 to TRBJ1-4, with 8 bases identical to TRBD1. The source of this sequence is a woman in her forties or fifties in good health and CMV-seronegative. CDR3 sequence reads: CASSPWLSQGAFKTNEKLFF. The CDR3 coding sequence is TGTGCCAGCTCACCCTGGTTATCCCAGGGGGCTTTTAAAACTAATGAAAAACTGTTTTTT.